Following are 20 T cell receptor beta chains from one sample sequenced in a study of T cell responses to AZD1222 COVID-19 vaccine. Sequencing was performed with immunoSEQ multiplex PCR; in TCRdb, only in-frame clones are kept and a portion is missing. The sample includes 150,000 or so clones, 90% to 95% of them seen just once. Here the sequenced sample was peripheral blood, taken on day 0 of MenACWY control vaccination. Receptors originate from an adult in good health.

CDR3: CASSQRTSTDTQYF. CDR3 in DNA: TGTGCCAGCAGTCAACGGACTAGCACAGATACGCAGTATTTT. The chain joins TRBV27 to TRBJ2-3; tentative D call: TRBD2 (5 bases). Germline CDR1 MNHEY, CDR2 SMNVEV (reference sequence). V dropped 5 bases and J dropped 0 bases, with 9 bases sitting between them. The CDR3 length is 14 residues.

V is TRBV2 and J is TRBJ1-5, with a possible D match to TRBD1 (6 bases). CDR1 and CDR2 (germline): SNHLY, FYNNEI. V shed 6 bases and J shed 0 bases, with 9 bases lying between them. CDR3 size: 14 residues. DNA of the CDR3: TGTGCCAGCAGCAGGGGAGGTAGCAATCAGCCCCAGCATTTT. Translated: CASSRGGSNQPQHF. The full variable domain, in which reference TRBV2 and TRBJ1-5 provide the parts outside the CDR3, is EPEVTQTPSHQVTQMGQEVILRCVPISNHLYFYWYRQILGQKVEFLVSFYNNEISEKSEIFDDQFSVERPDGSNFTLKIRSTKLEDSAMYFCASSRGGSNQPQHFGDGTRLSIL.

V and J are TRBV3-1 (or the pseudogene TRBV3-2) and TRBJ1-5; weak D call: TRBD1 (5 bases). Germline CDR1 LGHDT, CDR2 YNNKEL (reference sequence). The CDR3 totals 15 residues. V gave up 3 bases and J gave up 4 bases, with 13 bases separating them. This chain's CDR3 is CASSQGEAANQPQHF. The CDR3 nucleotides are TGTGCCAGCAGCCAGGGGGAGGCAGCTAATCAGCCCCAGCATTTT.

The rearrangement links TRBV15 to TRBJ1-2, with D perhaps TRBD1 (5 bases). Germline values: CDR1 LNHNV, CDR2 YYDKDF (reference sequence). The CDR3 sequence is 19 residues long. Trimming stripped 1 base from V and 4 bases from J, with 25 bases between. CDR3 in amino acids: CATSRVRGGVSGDAYGYTF. The CDR3 bases are TGTGCCACCAGCAGAGTTCGTGGGGGGGTGTCCGGGGACGCCTATGGCTACACCTTC.

This clone was found once. At one end, the junction sequence differs from germline, possibly due to a read error. The chain recombines TRBV6-5 with TRBJ2-3; a weak D match, TRBD2 (5 bases). This CDR3 spans 14 amino acids. Germline V gene lookup returns CDR1 MNHEY and CDR2 SVGAGI. The DNA for the CDR3 is TGTGCCAGCAGTGACTCGACTAACACAGATACGCAGTATTTT. It codes for CASSDSTNTDTQYF.

This chain connects TRBV27 to TRBJ1-2; D unclear. V lost 5 bases to trimming and J lost 4 bases, with 20 bases between them. Germline V lookup: CDR1 MNHEY, CDR2 SMNVEV (reference sequence). The length of the CDR3 is 16 residues. The DNA of the CDR3 is TGTGCCAGCAGTCCGCGCCAGGCAGCGAGAGGCTATGGCTACACCTTC. Its protein is CASSPRQAARGYGYTF.

The V call is TRBV2, the J call TRBJ1-1; maybe TRBD1 (5 bases). Germline V gives CDR1 SNHLY, CDR2 FYNNEI. V dropped 5 bases and J dropped 4 bases, with 8 bases sitting between them. The CDR3 sequence is 12 residues long. For the CDR3, the DNA is TGTGCCAGCAGTCGGACACGCACTGAAGCTTTCTTT. Amino acids: CASSRTRTEAFF.

CDR3 sequence: CASNHRGSTDEQYF. CDR3 nucleotide sequence: TGTGCCAGTAATCACAGGGGATCAACGGACGAGCAGTACTTC. This chain links TRBV19 with TRBJ2-7; 7 nucleotides align to TRBD1. Per germline, CDR1 LNHDA and CDR2 SQIVND (reference sequence). The V gene end was trimmed by 7 bases and the J gene end by 5 bases; junction bases not matched to a gene: 11. The CDR3 is made up of 14 amino acids.

The chain carries TRBV9 and TRBJ1-3; D is uncertain. V lost 0 bases and J 4 bases, leaving 11 bases between the germline ends. Germline V gives CDR1 SGDLS, CDR2 YYNGEE. The CDR3 contains 15 residues. CDR3 protein: CASSVALGIGNTIYF. In nucleotides, the CDR3 is TGTGCCAGCAGCGTAGCCTTGGGGATCGGAAACACCATATATTTT.

V gene TRBV28 combines with J gene TRBJ1-3, with D possibly being TRBD1 (6 bases). This CDR3 spans 14 amino acids. V lost 6 bases, J lost 2 bases, and 11 bases lay in between. Germline assignment: CDR1 MDHEN and CDR2 SYDVKM. The CDR3 sequence: CASRIRGTGNTIYF. The CDR3 DNA reads TGTGCCAGCAGGATCAGGGGCACTGGAAACACCATATATTTT. Supplemented by reference TRBV28 and TRBJ1-3, the full variable domain reads DVKVTQSSRYLVKRTGEKVFLECVQDMDHENMFWYRQDPGLGLRLIYFSYDVKMKEKGDIPEGYSVSREKKERFSLILESASTNQTSMYLCASRIRGTGNTIYFGEGSWLTVV.

V gene TRBV7-8 combines with J gene TRBJ2-7; 11 bases are a match to TRBD2. After removal of 5 bases from V and 5 bases from J, the junction contained 11 bases not matched to a gene. CDR1 and CDR2 from the germline V gene are SGHVS and FQNEAQ. The CDR3 covers 16 residues. The CDR3 spells CASSLGTSGGLHEQYF. The CDR3 nucleotides are TGTGCCAGCAGCCTTGGGACTAGCGGAGGCCTCCACGAGCAGTACTTC. The full variable domain, in which reference TRBV7-8 and TRBJ2-7 provide the parts outside the CDR3, is GAGVSQSPRYKVAKRGQDVALRCDPISGHVSLFWYQQALGQGPEFLTYFQNEAQLDKSGLPSDRFFAERPEGSVSTLKIQRTQQEDSAVYLCASSLGTSGGLHEQYFGPGTRLTVT.

The CDR3 DNA is TGCGCCAGCAGCCAGGGACAGGGTAGCACAGATACGCAGTATTTT. This encodes CASSQGQGSTDTQYF. The chain carries TRBV4-1 and TRBJ2-3; 9 bases fit TRBD1. This CDR3 is 15 amino acids long. The V gene end was trimmed by 3 bases and the J gene end by 0 bases; junction bases not matched to a gene: 1. The germline V gene has CDR1 MGHRA and CDR2 YSYEKL.

V gene TRBV2 combines with J gene TRBJ2-1; TRBD1 agrees at 7 bases. The CDR3 spans 14 residues. From germline, CDR1 is SNHLY and CDR2 FYNNEI. The V segment lost 6 bases and the J segment 3 bases; nucleotides outside the gene matches: 5. CDR3 in amino acids: CASSRRDSYNEQFF. CDR3 bases: TGTGCCAGCAGCCGCCGGGACAGCTACAATGAGCAGTTCTTC.

The V and J genes are TRBV13 and TRBJ1-1, with 7 bases fitting TRBD1. CDR3 size: 16 residues. V gave up 5 bases and J gave up 5 bases; unmatched junction bases: 14. Germline V lookup: CDR1 PRHDT, CDR2 FYEKMQ (reference sequence). The CDR3 nucleotides are TGTGCCAGCAGCCACTTCTCGACAGGGAGGGGGACTGAAGCTTTCTTT. Protein: CASSHFSTGRGTEAFF.

V gene TRBV10-2 combines with J gene TRBJ1-5; D call uncertain. The CDR3 is 14 amino acids. Per germline, CDR1 WSHSY and CDR2 SAAADI. Deletions cut 2 bases from V and 5 bases from J, with 10 bases between. CDR3 DNA: TGCGCCAGCAGTGAGGACCCTGCACATCAGCCCCAGCATTTT. This sequence encodes CASSEDPAHQPQHF.

This chain uses TRBV12-3 or TRBV12-4 with TRBJ1-2, with D possibly being TRBD1 (6 bases). Between the trimmed V and J ends, which lost 1 base and 4 bases, there was a span of 7 bases. The CDR3 totals 13 residues. For the CDR3, the DNA is TGTGCCAGCAGTTTAGTGGGGGCCTATGGCTACACCTTC. It encodes CASSLVGAYGYTF.

The rearrangement links TRBV7-2 to TRBJ1-5; TRBD1 is a possible D gene (6 bases). The CDR3 has 13 residues. Germline-derived CDR1 and CDR2 are SGHTA and FQGNSA. Trimming took 1 base from V and 9 from J, leaving 10 bases between them. In DNA, the CDR3 is TGTGCCAGCAGCTTAGGGACACAGGGGCCCCAGCATTTT. Its translation: CASSLGTQGPQHF.

The gene calls are TRBV19 and TRBJ2-7; D remains unclear. Germline CDR1 is LNHDA and CDR2 is SQIVND (reference sequence). The CDR3 is 15 residues long. Trimming pared 3 bases from V and 1 base from J, leaving 13 bases between. CDR3 region: CASSIRGPVSYEQYF. As DNA, the CDR3 is TGTGCCAGTAGTATTCGAGGCCCCGTTTCCTACGAGCAGTACTTC.

The DNA of the CDR3 is TGTGCCTGGGGATTTACTCGAGAGTATGGCTACACCTTC. It is translated as CAWGFTREYGYTF. This chain connects TRBV30 to TRBJ1-2; D ambiguous. The length of the CDR3 is 13 residues. The germline CDR1 and CDR2 sequences are GTSNPN and SVGIG (reference sequence). Trimming removed 5 bases at V and 5 bases at J, with 15 bases between.

The DNA for the CDR3 is TGCGCCAGCAGTCGACTTGAAGCAGATACGCAGTATTTT. Its translation is CASSRLEADTQYF. The chain carries TRBV5-1 and TRBJ2-3; no firm D call. This CDR3 is 13 amino acids long. Germline V CDR1 and CDR2: SGHRS, YFSETQ. The V and J ends lost 5 bases and 4 bases respectively, with 11 bases between them.